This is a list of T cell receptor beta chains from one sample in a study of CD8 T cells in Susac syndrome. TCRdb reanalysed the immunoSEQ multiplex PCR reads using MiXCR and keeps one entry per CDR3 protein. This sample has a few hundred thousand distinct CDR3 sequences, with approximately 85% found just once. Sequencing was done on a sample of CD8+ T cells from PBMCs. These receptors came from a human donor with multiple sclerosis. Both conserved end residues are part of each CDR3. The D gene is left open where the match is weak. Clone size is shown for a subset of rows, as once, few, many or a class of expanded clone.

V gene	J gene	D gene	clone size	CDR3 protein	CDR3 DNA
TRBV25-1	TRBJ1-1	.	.	CASSLRDGYTMNTEAFF	TGTGCCAGCAGTTTACGGGACGGTTATACTATGAACACTGAAGCTTTCTTT
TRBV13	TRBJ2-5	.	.	CASSLGLGAAETQYF	TGTGCCAGCAGCTTAGGCCTTGGCGCTGCAGAGACCCAGTACTTC
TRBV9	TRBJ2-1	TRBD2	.	CASSEGGYNEQFF	TGTGCCAGCAGCGAGGGAGGGTACAATGAGCAGTTCTTC
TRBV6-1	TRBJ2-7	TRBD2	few	CASRLSSGRSYEQYF	TGTGCCAGCAGACTCTCTAGCGGGAGGTCCTACGAGCAGTACTTC
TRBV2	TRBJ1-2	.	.	CATVSGTDGYTF	TGTGCCACTGTATCCGGGACTGATGGCTACACCTTC
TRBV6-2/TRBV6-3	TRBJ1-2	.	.	CASSYSIGGGYTF	TGTGCCAGCAGTTACTCGATCGGGGGTGGCTACACCTTC
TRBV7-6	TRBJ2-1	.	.	CASSVLQGKYNEQFF	TGTGCCAGCAGCGTTCTTCAGGGGAAGTACAATGAGCAGTTCTTC
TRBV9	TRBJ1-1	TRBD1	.	CASSPRTGRISAFF	TGTGCCAGCAGCCCCCGGACAGGGCGGATTTCAGCTTTCTTT
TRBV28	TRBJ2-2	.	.	CASSLSRLLGLTGELFF	TGTGCCAGCAGTTTAAGTCGTTTGTTGGGTCTCACCGGGGAGCTGTTTTTT
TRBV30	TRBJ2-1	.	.	CAWSDGTIASEQFF	TGTGCCTGGAGTGATGGGACAATAGCCAGTGAGCAGTTCTTC
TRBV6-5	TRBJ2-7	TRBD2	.	CASSHSSGRAYEQYF	TGTGCCAGCAGCCACTCGAGCGGGAGGGCCTACGAGCAGTACTTC
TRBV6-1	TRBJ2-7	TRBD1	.	CATLRDSSYEQYF	TGTGCCACCCTCCGGGACAGCTCCTACGAGCAGTACTTC
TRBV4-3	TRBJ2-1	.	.	CASSQEKVARYNEQFF	TGCGCCAGCAGCCAAGAGAAGGTAGCGCGGTACAATGAGCAGTTCTTC
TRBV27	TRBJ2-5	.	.	CASSEGLGYGETQYF	TGTGCCAGCAGCGAGGGCCTGGGGTATGGGGAGACCCAGTACTTC
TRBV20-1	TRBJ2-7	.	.	CSARGPSSYEQYF	TGCAGTGCTAGGGGCCCCAGCTCCTACGAGCAGTACTTC
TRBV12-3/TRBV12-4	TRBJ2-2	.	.	CASGWLRSGELFF	TGTGCCAGCGGATGGTTACGATCTGGGGAGCTGTTTTTT
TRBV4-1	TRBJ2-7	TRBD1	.	CASSQRQGTYEQYF	TGCGCCAGCAGCCAAAGACAGGGCACCTACGAGCAGTACTTC
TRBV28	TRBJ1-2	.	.	CASIPSGDYGYTF	TGTGCCAGCATCCCCTCAGGGGACTATGGCTACACCTTC
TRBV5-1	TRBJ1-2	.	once	CASSSGVNYGYTF	TGCGCCAGCAGCTCCGGGGTGAACTATGGCTACACCTTC
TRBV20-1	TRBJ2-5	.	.	CSARSEYQETQYF	TGCAGTGCTAGGTCTGAGTACCAAGAGACCCAGTACTTC
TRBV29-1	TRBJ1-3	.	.	CSVTTAEASGNTIYF	TGCAGCGTCACCACAGCGGAGGCTTCTGGAAACACCATATATTTT
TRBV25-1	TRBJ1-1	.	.	CASGANTEAFF	TGTGCCAGCGGGGCAAACACTGAAGCTTTCTTT
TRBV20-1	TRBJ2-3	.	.	CSARDLLQRLATDTQYF	TGCAGTGCTAGAGATCTATTACAGCGCTTGGCCACAGATACGCAGTATTTT
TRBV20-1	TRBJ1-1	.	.	CSARPASLEAFF	TGCAGTGCTAGGCCCGCTAGCCTAGAAGCTTTCTTT
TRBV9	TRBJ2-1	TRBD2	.	CASPREGLYNEQFF	TGTGCCAGCCCGCGGGAGGGCCTCTACAATGAGCAGTTCTTC
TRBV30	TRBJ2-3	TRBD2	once	CAWSPGLAGTDTQYF	TGTGCCTGGAGTCCGGGACTAGCGGGCACAGATACGCAGTATTTT
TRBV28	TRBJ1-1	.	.	CASSLMRLEAFF	TGTGCCAGCAGTTTAATGCGGTTAGAAGCTTTCTTT
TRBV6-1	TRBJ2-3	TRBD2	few	CASSQLAGSGVDTQYF	TGTGCCAGCAGTCAACTAGCGGGGAGCGGGGTAGATACGCAGTATTTT
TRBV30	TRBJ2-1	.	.	CACDPEGQYNEQFF	TGTGCCTGCGACCCGGAGGGCCAGTACAATGAGCAGTTCTTC
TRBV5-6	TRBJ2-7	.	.	CASSLEGIAYEQYF	TGTGCCAGCAGCTTGGAAGGGATTGCCTACGAGCAGTACTTC
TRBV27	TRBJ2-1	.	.	CASSLSGGSHSYNEQFF	TGTGCCAGCAGTTTATCAGGCGGGTCACACTCCTACAATGAGCAGTTCTTC
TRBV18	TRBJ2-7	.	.	CASSASVSLRYEQYF	TGTGCCAGCTCAGCGAGCGTCTCCCTTAGATACGAGCAGTACTTC
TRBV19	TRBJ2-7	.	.	CATEDAVYEQYF	TGTGCCACCGAAGACGCGGTCTACGAGCAGTACTTC
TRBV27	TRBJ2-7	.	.	CASSLQEGDPYEQYF	TGTGCCAGCAGTCTCCAGGAGGGGGATCCCTACGAGCAGTACTTC
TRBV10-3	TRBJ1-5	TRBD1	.	CATTGEGGNQPQHF	TGTGCCACCACAGGGGAAGGGGGCAATCAGCCCCAGCATTTT
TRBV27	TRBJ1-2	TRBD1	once	CASSSWDRASSGYTF	TGTGCCAGCAGTTCTTGGGACAGGGCGTCTAGTGGCTACACCTTC
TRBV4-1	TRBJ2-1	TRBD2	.	CASSPTLAGGYNEQFF	TGCGCCAGCAGCCCTACACTAGCGGGAGGGTACAATGAGCAGTTCTTC
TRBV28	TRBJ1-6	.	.	CASSFGAWVGLHF	TGTGCCAGCAGTTTTGGGGCCTGGGTAGGCCTCCACTTT
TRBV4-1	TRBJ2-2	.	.	CASSQGRMGAVGGELFF	TGCGCCAGCAGCCAAGGGCGGATGGGGGCGGTTGGCGGGGAGCTGTTTTTT
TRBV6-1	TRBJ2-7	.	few	CASEGLMGEQYF	TGTGCCAGTGAAGGCCTCATGGGGGAGCAGTACTTC
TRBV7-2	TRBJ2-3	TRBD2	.	CASTSGLAGALDTQYF	TGTGCCAGCACCTCCGGGCTAGCGGGAGCGTTGGATACGCAGTATTTT
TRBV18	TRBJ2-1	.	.	CASSPPVTRAGVYNEQFF	TGTGCCAGCTCACCACCGGTGACAAGGGCCGGGGTCTACAATGAGCAGTTCTTC
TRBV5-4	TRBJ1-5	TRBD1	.	CASSLTGGLNQPQHF	TGTGCCAGCAGCCTTACAGGGGGGCTAAATCAGCCCCAGCATTTT
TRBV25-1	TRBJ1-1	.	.	CASSERLVMGHSEAFF	TGTGCCAGCAGTGAACGGTTGGTAATGGGCCACTCCGAAGCTTTCTTT
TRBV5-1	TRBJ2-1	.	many	CASSLYNEQFF	TGTGCCAGCAGTTTATACAATGAGCAGTTCTTC
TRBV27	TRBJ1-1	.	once	CASSFMRGNTEVFF	TGTGCCAGCAGTTTTATGAGAGGGAACACTGAAGTTTTCTTT
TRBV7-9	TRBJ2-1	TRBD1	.	CASSSGQGASYNEQFF	TGTGCCAGCAGCTCAGGACAGGGGGCCTCCTACAATGAGCAGTTCTTC
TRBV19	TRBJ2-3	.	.	CASSTRGLSRATDTQYF	TGTGCCAGTAGTACCCGCGGCCTATCTCGGGCCACAGATACGCAGTATTTT
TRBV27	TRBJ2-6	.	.	CASSFGGSGANVLTF	TGTGCCAGCAGTTTTGGGGGCTCTGGGGCCAACGTCCTGACTTTC
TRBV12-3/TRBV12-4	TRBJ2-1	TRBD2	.	CASSSKLMGGPHNEQFF	TGTGCCAGCAGTTCCAAATTGATGGGAGGGCCCCACAATGAGCAGTTCTTC
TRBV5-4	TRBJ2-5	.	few	CASSFGTGAQYF	TGTGCCAGCAGCTTTGGGACTGGGGCCCAGTACTTC
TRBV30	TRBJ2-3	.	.	CAWSLSRDNTDTQYF	TGTGCCTGGAGCCTATCACGGGATAACACAGATACGCAGTATTTT
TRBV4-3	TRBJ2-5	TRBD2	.	CASSRILAGEETQYF	TGCGCCAGCAGCCGAATACTAGCGGGGGAAGAGACCCAGTACTTC
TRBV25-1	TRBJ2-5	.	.	CASSETAGEETQYF	TGTGCCAGCAGCGAGACGGCGGGCGAGGAGACCCAGTACTTC
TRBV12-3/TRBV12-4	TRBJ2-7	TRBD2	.	CASRRRGSSGTYEQYF	TGTGCCAGCAGGCGGAGAGGGTCTAGCGGGACCTACGAGCAGTACTTC
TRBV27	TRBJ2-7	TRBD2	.	CASRMGLAASYEQYF	TGTGCCAGCAGAATGGGACTAGCGGCCTCCTACGAGCAGTACTTC
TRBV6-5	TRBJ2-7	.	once	CASSVSATGFDEQYF	TGTGCCAGCAGTGTTTCCGCTACAGGGTTCGACGAGCAGTACTTC
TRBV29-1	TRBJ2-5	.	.	CSVEEDSWLVPQETQYF	TGCAGCGTTGAAGAAGACAGTTGGTTAGTCCCGCAAGAGACCCAGTACTTC